A single sample gave rise to the 24 T cell receptor beta chains below, sequenced in a study of neurological immune-mediated disorders. TCRdb ran MiXCR on the 5' RACE reads and lists one entry per CDR3 protein. Altogether over 60,000 distinct CDR3 sequences are present, 5.2% being singletons, with the ten largest covering about 2.7%. Sequencing was carried out using PBMCs. These receptors were obtained from a woman in her twenties or thirties with multiple sclerosis.

This clonotype was detected only a few times. One junction end does not reproduce the germline sequence, and a read error may be involved. This chain uses TRBV27 with TRBJ1-6; 7 bases line up with TRBD1. CDR1 MNHEY and CDR2 SMNVEV come from the germline V gene (reference sequence). The length of the CDR3 is 14 residues. The CDR3 reads CASSKYDQGVPLNF. The CDR3 DNA sequence: TGTGCCAGCAGTAAATACGATCAGGGGGTACCCCTCAACTTT.

This clonotype was seen at least ten times. The rearrangement uses TRBV5-1 and TRBJ1-1; weak D call: TRBD1 (5 bases). There are 14 residues in the CDR3. The germline V and J ends were trimmed by 0 bases and 6 bases, with 12 bases remaining between them. Germline V gene data show CDR1 as SGHRS and CDR2 as YFSETQ. The CDR3 bases are TGCGCCAGCAGCTTGGCCGGGACCGCGGCTGAAGCTTTCTTT. The encoded protein is CASSLAGTAAEAFF.

This clonotype has only a few counts. The V gene is TRBV5-1, the J gene TRBJ2-7; 8 nucleotides align to TRBD1. This CDR3 contains 15 residues. V dropped 4 bases and J dropped 4; count of bases not matched to a gene: 10. CDR1 and CDR2 from the germline V gene are SGHRS and YFSETQ. The CDR3, as DNA: TGCGCCAGCAGCCCGGGACAGGTTGGGGTGTACGAGCAGTACTTC. It yields the protein CASSPGQVGVYEQYF. The entire variable domain, with the rest obtained from reference TRBV5-1 and TRBJ2-7, is as follows: KAGVTQTPRYLIKTRGQQVTLSCSPISGHRSVSWYQQTPGQGLQFLFEYFSETQRNKGNFPGRFSGRQFSNSRSEMNVSTLELGDSALYLCASSPGQVGVYEQYFGPGTRLTVT.

This clonotype was seen a few times. The J gene is TRBJ1-2, the V gene TRBV12-3 or TRBV12-4; D is ambiguous. The V end was cut by 4 bases, the J end by 4 bases, with 7 bases between. The CDR3 is made up of 12 amino acids. Written as DNA, the CDR3 is TGTGCCAGCAGTTCCGGGCGCTATGGCTACACCTTC. It translates to CASSSGRYGYTF.

This clonotype was seen repeatedly, ten times or more. This chain joins TRBV7-9 and TRBJ1-2, with D perhaps matching TRBD1 (6 bases). The V and J ends lost 5 bases and 4 bases respectively, with 17 bases between them. The germline V gene encodes CDR1 SEHNR and CDR2 FQNEAQ (reference sequence). The CDR3 is 15 amino acids. For the CDR3, the DNA is TGTGCCAGCAGCGCGGCCCCGGGACACGGCTATGGCTACACCTTC. Translating it yields CASSAAPGHGYGYTF.

The sample holds many counts of this clonotype. This chain joins TRBV27 and TRBJ1-5, with 7 bases identical to TRBD1. CDR1 and CDR2 from the germline V gene are MNHEY and SMNVEV (reference sequence). V lost 5 bases and J lost 7; bases outside the gene matches: 8. This CDR3 has 14 amino acids. CDR3 residues: CASSPDRARQPQHF. The CDR3, as DNA: TGTGCCAGCAGTCCTGACAGGGCCCGGCAGCCCCAGCATTTT.

This clonotype appeared many times. The V gene is TRBV12-3 or TRBV12-4, the J gene TRBJ1-2, with D hard to call. There are 13 residues in the CDR3. V was shortened by 3 bases and J by 7 bases, with 12 bases between the two germline ends. This chain's CDR3 is CASSFAGNRGYTF. For the CDR3, the DNA is TGTGCCAGCAGTTTTGCAGGAAACCGTGGCTACACCTTC.

The gene calls are TRBV7-2 and TRBJ2-1, with D perhaps TRBD1 (6 bases). Germline V gives CDR1 SGHTA, CDR2 FQGNSA. The length of the CDR3 is 13 residues. Trimming removed 5 bases at V and 9 bases at J, with 14 bases between. The CDR3 nucleotides are TGTGCCAGCAGCGCAATGGACAGAACTGAGCAGTTCTTC. Amino acids: CASSAMDRTEQFF.

This clonotype has at least ten counts. The chain has TRBV24-1 and TRBJ2-7, with a tentative D call TRBD1 (6 bases). CDR3 length equals 14 residues. Trimming stripped 4 bases from V and 7 bases from J, with 16 bases between. From germline, CDR1 is KGHDR and CDR2 SFDVKD. In DNA form, the CDR3 reads TGTGCCACCAGTGACCTAACAGGGTTTGGGGAGCAGTACTTC. This gives the protein CATSDLTGFGEQYF.

In the case of this clonotype: At one end, the junction sequence differs from germline, possibly due to a read error. CDR3 in amino acids: CASSHNRDQPQNF. CDR3 nucleotides: TGTGCCAGCAGCCACAACAGGGATCAGCCCCAGAATTTT. The genes are TRBV6-5 and TRBJ1-5; possibly TRBD1 for D (6 bases). Germline CDR1 MNHEY, CDR2 SVGAGI. The CDR3 loop spans 13 amino acids.

This chain links TRBV28 with TRBJ2-7; D ambiguous. Trimming removed 6 bases from V and 4 bases from J, with 10 bases in between. The CDR3 is made up of 12 amino acids. Germline values: CDR1 MDHEN, CDR2 SYDVKM. The CDR3 DNA is TGTGCCAGCAGCCTTCTACGGTACGAGCAGTACTTC. Its translation: CASSLLRYEQYF.

This clonotype was found many times. This chain connects TRBV24-1 to TRBJ2-1; D unresolved. Germline CDR1 reads KGHDR; CDR2 reads SFDVKD. V lost 1 base and J 7 bases, leaving 7 bases between the germline ends. This CDR3 is built from 13 residues. The chain's CDR3 is CATSDFPRNEQFF. The CDR3 DNA is TGTGCCACCAGTGATTTCCCACGGAATGAGCAGTTCTTC.

This clonotype occurred many times. The V and J genes are TRBV11-2 and TRBJ1-5; D is undetermined. CDR3 size: 15 residues. Germline values: CDR1 SGHAT, CDR2 FQNNGV. Trimming left V 0 bases short and J 0 bases short, with 6 bases between. CDR3: CASSLDPSSNQPQHF. DNA for the CDR3: TGTGCCAGCAGCTTAGATCCCAGTAGCAATCAGCCCCAGCATTTT. The whole variable domain, remainder taken from reference TRBV11-2 and TRBJ1-5, is EAGVAQSPRYKIIEKRQSVAFWCNPISGHATLYWYQQILGQGPKLLIQFQNNGVVDDSQLPKDRFSAERLKGVDSTLKIQPAKLEDSAVYLCASSLDPSSNQPQHFGDGTRLSIL.

This clonotype appeared a few times. The genes are TRBV28 and TRBJ2-5; D could derive from TRBD1 or TRBD2 (5 bases each). CDR3 length: 15 residues. The V gene's germline CDR1 is MDHEN and CDR2 SYDVKM. V lost 2 bases, J lost 3 bases, and 13 bases lay in between. CDR3 nucleotide sequence: TGTGCCAGCAGTTTAGGGGGAATTGGGAAAGAGACCCAGTACTTC. Translating gives CASSLGGIGKETQYF.

This clonotype was picked up many times. This chain uses TRBV11-2 with TRBJ1-2; 9 nucleotides agree with TRBD1. The V segment lost 6 bases and the J segment 0 bases; nucleotides outside the gene matches: 5. CDR1 and CDR2 (germline): SGHAT, FQNNGV. The CDR3 runs 15 residues. CDR3 loop: CASSYGTGTNYGYTF. In DNA form, the CDR3 reads TGTGCCAGCAGTTATGGGACAGGGACTAACTATGGCTACACCTTC.

V and J are TRBV14 and TRBJ2-7, with D maybe TRBD2 (5 bases). V dropped 4 bases and J dropped 3 bases, with 10 bases sitting between them. CDR1 is SGHDN and CDR2 is FVKESK in the germline V gene. The CDR3 consists of 13 residues. The CDR3 DNA is TGTGCCAGCAGCCGCCGGGATTACTACGAGCAGTACTTC. It codes for CASSRRDYYEQYF.

This clonotype was counted at least ten times. The chain carries TRBV7-6 and TRBJ1-5; no firm D call. The CDR3 totals 12 residues. The V gene's germline CDR1 is SGHVS and CDR2 FNYEAQ. Trimming cost V 8 bases and J 4 bases, with 9 bases left between them. CDR3 amino acids: CASGLTNQPQHF. CDR3 in DNA: TGTGCCAGCGGACTTACAAATCAGCCCCAGCATTTT.

The J gene is TRBJ2-1, the V gene TRBV20-1; the D gene could be TRBD1 or TRBD2 (6 bases each). The CDR3 is made up of 14 amino acids. Germline V CDR1 and CDR2: DFQATT, SNEGSKA (reference sequence). Trimming cost V 7 bases and J 2 bases, with 15 bases left between them. CDR3 region: CSVPGRGAYNEQFF. CDR3 nucleotides: TGCAGTGTACCAGGAAGGGGGGCCTACAATGAGCAGTTCTTC.

The chain is built from TRBV3-1 and TRBJ1-2; D ambiguous. V was shortened by 0 bases and J by 4 bases, with 12 bases between the two germline ends. Germline CDR1 is LGHDT and CDR2 is YNNKEL (reference sequence). The CDR3 is 15 residues long. The CDR3 nucleotides read TGTGCCAGCAGCCAAGATAATGGGCGGTTCTATGGCTACACCTTC. This codes for CASSQDNGRFYGYTF.

The table lists this clonotype with a few counts. The chain employs TRBV5-1 and TRBJ1-5, with TRBD1 matching 7 bases. J was trimmed by 7 bases and V by 0 bases; bases with no gene match: 4. The CDR3 totals 14 residues. Germline CDR1 is SGHRS and CDR2 is YFSETQ. The CDR3 region has the DNA TGCGCCAGCAGCTTGGGGACAGGAACGCAGCCCCAGCATTTT. This encodes CASSLGTGTQPQHF.

This clonotype was counted only a few times. The chain has TRBV28 and TRBJ1-6; unclear D gene. Deletions cut 5 bases from V and 3 bases from J, with 14 bases between. CDR1 is MDHEN, CDR2 SYDVKM, per germline. The CDR3 is 16 residues long. The CDR3 spells CASSLVTELYNSPLHF. The CDR3 DNA reads TGTGCCAGCAGTCTTGTGACGGAACTCTATAATTCACCCCTCCACTTT.

This clonotype was seen at least ten times. The chain carries TRBV27 and TRBJ2-6; no definite D call. Trimming took off 5 bases at V and 0 bases at J, with 8 bases between the two ends. Germline V gene lookup returns CDR1 MNHEY and CDR2 SMNVEV (reference sequence). The CDR3 totals 15 residues. The CDR3 region is CASSELSSGANVLTF. Written as DNA, the CDR3 is TGTGCCAGCAGTGAACTCTCCTCTGGGGCCAACGTCCTGACTTTC.

The sample holds many counts of this clonotype. The chain couples TRBV20-1 to TRBJ1-6, with D perhaps matching TRBD1 (6 bases). Trimming pared 5 bases from V and 10 bases from J, leaving 15 bases between. The CDR3 is made up of 13 amino acids. Germline values: CDR1 DFQATT, CDR2 SNEGSKA (reference sequence). In nucleotides, the CDR3 is TGCAGTGCTGAGGACAGTGGTCTGTCACCCCTCCACTTT. Amino acid sequence: CSAEDSGLSPLHF.

This clonotype was counted ten times or more. CDR3 bases: TGTGCCAGCAGGTTTGACAGGGTGAACACCGGGGAGCTGTTTTTT. It yields the protein CASRFDRVNTGELFF. V gene TRBV5-5 combines with J gene TRBJ2-2, with TRBD1 matching over 7 bases. The CDR3 covers 15 residues. Trimming removed 5 bases from V and 1 base from J; junction bases left unmatched: 5. Germline V lookup: CDR1 SGHKS, CDR2 YYEKEE (reference sequence).